This TCR beta chain was identified during a study of T cell responses to AZD1222 COVID-19 vaccine. Libraries were prepared by immunoSEQ multiplex PCR; TCRdb keeps only in-frame clonotypes and omits some of them. The table includes around 130,000 clones, over 90% detected once. This CDR3 is 13 amino acids long. The germline V gene encodes CDR1 SQVTM and CDR2 ANQGSEA. J was trimmed by 5 bases and V by 1 base; bases with no gene match: 4. This clone was counted a single time. Sequencing used peripheral blood, obtained on day 0 of AZD1222 vaccination. The chain links TRBV29-1 to TRBJ1-2; 7 bases map to TRBD1. The source of this sequence is an adult in good health. The CDR3 sequence: CSVEGQGVYGYTF. Written as DNA, the CDR3 is TGCAGCGTTGAAGGACAGGGAGTTTATGGCTACACCTTC. The whole variable domain, remainder taken from reference TRBV29-1 and TRBJ1-2, is SAVISQKPSRDICQRGTSLTIQCQVDSQVTMMFWYRQQPGQSLTLIATANQGSEATYESGFVIDKFPISRPNLTFSTLTVSNMSPEDSSIYLCSVEGQGVYGYTFGSGTRLTVV.